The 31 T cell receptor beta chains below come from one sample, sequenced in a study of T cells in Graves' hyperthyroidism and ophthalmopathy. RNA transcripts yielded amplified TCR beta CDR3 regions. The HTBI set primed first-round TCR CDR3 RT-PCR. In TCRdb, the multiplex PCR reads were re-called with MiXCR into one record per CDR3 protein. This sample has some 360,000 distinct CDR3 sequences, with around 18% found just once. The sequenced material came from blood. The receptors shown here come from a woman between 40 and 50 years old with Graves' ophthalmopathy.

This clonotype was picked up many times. CDR3 coding DNA: TGTGCCAGCAGCTTACAGGGGAGGCAAGAGACCCAGTACTTC. This sequence encodes CASSLQGRQETQYF. This chain joins TRBV7-2 and TRBJ2-5; D may correspond to TRBD1 or TRBD2 (6 bases each). Germline V gene data show CDR1 as SGHTA and CDR2 as FQGNSA. Trimming removed 2 bases from V and 2 bases from J, with 9 bases in between. The CDR3 has 14 amino acids.

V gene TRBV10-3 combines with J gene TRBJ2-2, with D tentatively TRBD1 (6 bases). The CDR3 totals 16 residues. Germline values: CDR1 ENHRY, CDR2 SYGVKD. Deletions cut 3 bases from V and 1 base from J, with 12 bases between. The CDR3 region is CAISEVWTENTGELFF. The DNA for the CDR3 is TGTGCCATCAGTGAAGTATGGACAGAGAACACCGGGGAGCTGTTTTTT.

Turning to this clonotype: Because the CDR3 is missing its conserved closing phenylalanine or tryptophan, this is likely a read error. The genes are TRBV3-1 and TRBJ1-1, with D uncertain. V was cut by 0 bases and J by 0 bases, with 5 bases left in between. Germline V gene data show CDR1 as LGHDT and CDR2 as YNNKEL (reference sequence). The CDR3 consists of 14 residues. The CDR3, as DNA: TGTGCCAGCAGCCAAGAGGCCCTGAACACTGAAGCTTTCCTT. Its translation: CASSQEALNTEAFL.

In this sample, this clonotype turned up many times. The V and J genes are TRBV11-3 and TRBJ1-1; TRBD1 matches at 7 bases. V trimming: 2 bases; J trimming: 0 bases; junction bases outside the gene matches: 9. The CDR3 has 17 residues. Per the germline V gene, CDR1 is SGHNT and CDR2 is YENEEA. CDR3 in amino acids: CASSLRDSPAMNTEAFF. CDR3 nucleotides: TGTGCCAGCAGCTTACGGGACAGCCCAGCAATGAACACTGAAGCTTTCTTT.

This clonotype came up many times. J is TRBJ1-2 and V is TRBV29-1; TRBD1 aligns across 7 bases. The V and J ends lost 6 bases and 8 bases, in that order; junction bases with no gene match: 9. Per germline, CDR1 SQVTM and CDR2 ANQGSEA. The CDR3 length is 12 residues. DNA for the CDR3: TGCAGCGTCCACAGGGGTTCGTCGGGCTACACCTTC. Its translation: CSVHRGSSGYTF.

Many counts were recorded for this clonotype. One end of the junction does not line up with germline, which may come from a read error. DNA for the CDR3: TGTGCCAGCAGTTACTCAAGGACTAGCGGGAGTGGGGCCTACGAGCAGCACTTC. The encoded protein is CASSYSRTSGSGAYEQHF. The chain links TRBV6-7 to TRBJ2-7; 13 nucleotides match TRBD2. TRBV6-7 belongs to the ORF category, with a function that is uncertain. The CDR3 has 18 amino acids.

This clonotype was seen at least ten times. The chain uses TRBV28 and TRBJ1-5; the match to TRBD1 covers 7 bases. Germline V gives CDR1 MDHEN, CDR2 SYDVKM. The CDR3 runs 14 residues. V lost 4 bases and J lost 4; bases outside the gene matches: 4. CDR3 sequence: CASSWDSFNQPQHF. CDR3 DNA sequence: TGTGCCAGCAGTTGGGACAGTTTTAATCAGCCCCAGCATTTT.

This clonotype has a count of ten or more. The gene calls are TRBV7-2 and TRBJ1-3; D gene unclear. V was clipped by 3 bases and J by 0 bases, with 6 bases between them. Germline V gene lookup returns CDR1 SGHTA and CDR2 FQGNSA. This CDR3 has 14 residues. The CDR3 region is CASSFRLSGNTIYF. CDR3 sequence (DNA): TGTGCCAGCAGCTTTCGACTCTCTGGAAACACCATATATTTT.

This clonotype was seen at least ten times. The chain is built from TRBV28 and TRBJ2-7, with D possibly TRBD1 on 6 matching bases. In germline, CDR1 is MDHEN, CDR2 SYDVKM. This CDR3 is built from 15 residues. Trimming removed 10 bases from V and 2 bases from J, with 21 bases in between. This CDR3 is CATRSVTGLAYEQYF. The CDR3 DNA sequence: TGTGCCACCAGGAGCGTAACAGGGCTCGCCTACGAGCAGTACTTC.

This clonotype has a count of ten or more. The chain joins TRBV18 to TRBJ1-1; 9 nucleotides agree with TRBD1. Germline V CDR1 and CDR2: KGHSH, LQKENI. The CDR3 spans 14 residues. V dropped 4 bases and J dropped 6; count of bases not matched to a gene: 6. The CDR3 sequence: CASSLDRGEAEAFF. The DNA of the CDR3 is TGTGCCAGCTCACTAGACAGGGGGGAAGCTGAAGCTTTCTTT. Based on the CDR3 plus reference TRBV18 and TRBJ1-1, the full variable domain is NAGVMQNPRHLVRRRGQEARLRCSPMKGHSHVYWYRQLPEEGLKFMVYLQKENIIDESGMPKERFSAEFPKEGPSILRIQQVVRGDSAAYFCASSLDRGEAEAFFGQGTRLTVV.

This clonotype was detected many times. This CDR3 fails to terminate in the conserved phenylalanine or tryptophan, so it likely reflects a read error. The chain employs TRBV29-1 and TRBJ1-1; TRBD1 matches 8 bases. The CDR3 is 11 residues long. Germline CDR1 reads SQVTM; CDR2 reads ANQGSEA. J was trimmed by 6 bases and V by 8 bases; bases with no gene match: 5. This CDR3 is CSSQGAAEAFL. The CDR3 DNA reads TGCAGCTCTCAGGGGGCCGCTGAAGCTTTCCTT.

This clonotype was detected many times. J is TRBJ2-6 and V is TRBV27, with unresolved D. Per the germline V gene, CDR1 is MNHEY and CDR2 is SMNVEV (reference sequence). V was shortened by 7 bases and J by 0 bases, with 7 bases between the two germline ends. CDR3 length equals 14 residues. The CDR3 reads CASKLSSGANVLTF. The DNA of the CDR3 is TGTGCCAGCAAGTTGAGCTCTGGGGCCAACGTCCTGACTTTC. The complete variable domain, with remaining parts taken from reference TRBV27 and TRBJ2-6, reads EAQVTQNPRYLITVTGKKLTVTCSQNMNHEYMSWYRQDPGLGLRQIYYSMNVEVTDKGDVPEGYKVSRKEKRNFPLILESPSPNQTSLYFCASKLSSGANVLTFGAGSRLTVL.

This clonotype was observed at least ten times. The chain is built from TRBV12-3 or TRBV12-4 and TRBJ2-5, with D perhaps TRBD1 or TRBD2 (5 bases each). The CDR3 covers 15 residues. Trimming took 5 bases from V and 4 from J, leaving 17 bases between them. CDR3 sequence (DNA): TGTGCCAGCAGTCGGGACGGAAAGCCGGTAGAGACCCAGTACTTC. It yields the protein CASSRDGKPVETQYF.

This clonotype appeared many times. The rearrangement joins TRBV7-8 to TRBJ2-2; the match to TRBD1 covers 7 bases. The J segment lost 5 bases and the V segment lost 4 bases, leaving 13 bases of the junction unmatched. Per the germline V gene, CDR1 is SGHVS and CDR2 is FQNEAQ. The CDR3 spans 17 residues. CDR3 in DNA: TGTGCCAGCAGCTCCACCGGGACAGAATACATAACCGGGGAGCTGTTTTTT. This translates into CASSSTGTEYITGELFF.

CDR3 residues: CASSRLGREPFF. The CDR3, as DNA: TGTGCCAGCAGTCGACTCGGGAGGGAACCTTTCTTT. The gene calls are TRBV12-3 or TRBV12-4 and TRBJ1-1; D ambiguous. The CDR3 spans 12 residues. The V end was cut by 5 bases, the J end by 12 bases, with 16 bases between.

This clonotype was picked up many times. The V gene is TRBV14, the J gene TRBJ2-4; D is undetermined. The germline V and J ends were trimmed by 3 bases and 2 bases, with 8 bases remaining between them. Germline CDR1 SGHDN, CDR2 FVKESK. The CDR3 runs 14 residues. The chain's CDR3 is CASSQSYTKNIQYF. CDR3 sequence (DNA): TGTGCCAGCAGCCAGTCGTATACCAAAAACATTCAGTACTTC. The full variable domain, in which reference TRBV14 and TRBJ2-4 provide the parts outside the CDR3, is EAGVTQFPSHSVIEKGQTVTLRCDPISGHDNLYWYRRVMGKEIKFLLHFVKESKQDESGMPNNRFLAERTGGTYSTLKVQPAELEDSGVYFCASSQSYTKNIQYFGAGTRLSVL.

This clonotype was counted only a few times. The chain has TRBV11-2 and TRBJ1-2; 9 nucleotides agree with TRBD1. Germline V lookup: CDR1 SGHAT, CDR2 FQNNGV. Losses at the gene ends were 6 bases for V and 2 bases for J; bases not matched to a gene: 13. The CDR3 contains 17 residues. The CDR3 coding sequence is TGTGCCAGCAGGGGACAGGGCGGCCCGGCAGGGAACTATGGCTACACCTTC. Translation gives CASRGQGGPAGNYGYTF.

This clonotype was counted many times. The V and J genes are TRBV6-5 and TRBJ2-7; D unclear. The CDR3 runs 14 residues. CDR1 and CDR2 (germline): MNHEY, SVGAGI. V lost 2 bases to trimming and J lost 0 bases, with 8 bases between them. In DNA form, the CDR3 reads TGTGCCAGCAGTTACGACCCCCGCTCCTACGAGCAGTACTTC. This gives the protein CASSYDPRSYEQYF.

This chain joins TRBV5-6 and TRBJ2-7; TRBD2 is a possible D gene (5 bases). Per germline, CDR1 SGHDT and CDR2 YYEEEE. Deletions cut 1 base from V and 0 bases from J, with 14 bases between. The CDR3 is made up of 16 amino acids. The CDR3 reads CASSLRRDYSSYEQYF. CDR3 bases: TGTGCCAGCAGCTTGCGGCGCGACTATTCCTCCTACGAGCAGTACTTC. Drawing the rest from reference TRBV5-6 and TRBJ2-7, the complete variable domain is DAGVTQSPTHLIKTRGQQVTLRCSPKSGHDTVSWYQQALGQGPQFIFQYYEEEERQRGNFPDRFSGHQFPNYSSELNVNALLLGDSALYLCASSLRRDYSSYEQYFGPGTRLTVT.

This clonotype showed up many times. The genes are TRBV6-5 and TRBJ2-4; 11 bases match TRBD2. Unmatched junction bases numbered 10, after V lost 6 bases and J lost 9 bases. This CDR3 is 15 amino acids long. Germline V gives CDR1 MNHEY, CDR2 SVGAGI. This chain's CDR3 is CASSDSTGTSGIQYF. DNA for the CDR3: TGTGCCAGCAGCGACTCTACCGGGACTAGCGGCATTCAGTACTTC.

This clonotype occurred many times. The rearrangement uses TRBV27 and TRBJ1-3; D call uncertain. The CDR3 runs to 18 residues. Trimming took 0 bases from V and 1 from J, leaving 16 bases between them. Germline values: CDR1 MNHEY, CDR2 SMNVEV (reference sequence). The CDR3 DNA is TGTGCCAGCAGTTTATCCCTCCCGGCCAGGCCGTCTGGAAACACCATATATTTT. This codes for CASSLSLPARPSGNTIYF.

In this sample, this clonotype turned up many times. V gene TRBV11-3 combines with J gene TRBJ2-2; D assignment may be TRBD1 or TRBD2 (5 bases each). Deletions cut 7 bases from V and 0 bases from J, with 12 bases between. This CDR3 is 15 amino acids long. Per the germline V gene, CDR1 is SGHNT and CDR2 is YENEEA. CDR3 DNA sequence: TGTGCCAGCACCACGGGGCAGACGAACACCGGGGAGCTGTTTTTT. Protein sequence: CASTTGQTNTGELFF. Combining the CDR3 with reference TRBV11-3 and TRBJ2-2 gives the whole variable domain EAGVVQSPRYKIIEKKQPVAFWCNPISGHNTLYWYLQNLGQGPELLIRYENEEAVDDSQLPKDRFSAERLKGVDSTLKIQPAELGDSAVYLCASTTGQTNTGELFFGEGSRLTVL.

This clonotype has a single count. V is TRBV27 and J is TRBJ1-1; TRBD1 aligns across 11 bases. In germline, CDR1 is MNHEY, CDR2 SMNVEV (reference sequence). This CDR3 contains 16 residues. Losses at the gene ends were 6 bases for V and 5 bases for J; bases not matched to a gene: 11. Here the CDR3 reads CASSSLPGQGDTEAFF. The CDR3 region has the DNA TGTGCCAGCAGCTCGCTACCGGGACAGGGGGATACTGAAGCTTTCTTT.

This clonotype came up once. This CDR3 reads CASSWGQGAQSYEQYF. CDR3 nucleotides: TGTGCCAGCAGTTGGGGACAGGGGGCGCAGTCCTACGAGCAGTACTTC. This chain joins TRBV12-3 or TRBV12-4 and TRBJ2-7; 12 bases line up with TRBD1. J was trimmed by 1 base and V by 4 bases; bases with no gene match: 5. The CDR3 runs 16 residues.

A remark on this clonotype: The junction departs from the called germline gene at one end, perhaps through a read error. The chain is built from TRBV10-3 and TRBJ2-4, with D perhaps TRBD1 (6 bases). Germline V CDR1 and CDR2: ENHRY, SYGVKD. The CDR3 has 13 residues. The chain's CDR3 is CAINQGTGNTQYF. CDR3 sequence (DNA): TGTGCCATAAACCAGGGGACGGGGAACACTCAGTACTTC.

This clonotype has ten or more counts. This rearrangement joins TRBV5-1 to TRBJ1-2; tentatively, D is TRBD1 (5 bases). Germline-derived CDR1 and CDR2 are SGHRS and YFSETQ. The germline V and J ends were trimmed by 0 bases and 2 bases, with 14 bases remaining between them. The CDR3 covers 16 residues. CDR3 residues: CASSLEASGLNYGYTF. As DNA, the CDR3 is TGCGCCAGCAGCTTGGAGGCCTCAGGGTTGAACTATGGCTACACCTTC. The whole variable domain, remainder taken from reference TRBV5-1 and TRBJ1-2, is KAGVTQTPRYLIKTRGQQVTLSCSPISGHRSVSWYQQTPGQGLQFLFEYFSETQRNKGNFPGRFSGRQFSNSRSEMNVSTLELGDSALYLCASSLEASGLNYGYTFGSGTRLTVV.

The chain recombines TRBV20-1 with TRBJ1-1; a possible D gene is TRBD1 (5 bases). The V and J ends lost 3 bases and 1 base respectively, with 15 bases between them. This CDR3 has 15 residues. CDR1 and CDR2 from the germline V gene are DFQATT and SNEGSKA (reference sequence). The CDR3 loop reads CSARDSGTGNTEAFF. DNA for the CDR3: TGCAGTGCTAGGGATTCTGGGACGGGGAACACTGAAGCTTTCTTT.

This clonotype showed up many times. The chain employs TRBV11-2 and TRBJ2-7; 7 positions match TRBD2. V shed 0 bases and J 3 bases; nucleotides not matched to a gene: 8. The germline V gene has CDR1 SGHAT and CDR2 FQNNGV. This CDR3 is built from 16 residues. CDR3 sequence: CASSLDLLAVLYEQYF. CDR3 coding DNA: TGTGCCAGCAGCTTAGATCTCCTAGCGGTCCTCTACGAGCAGTACTTC.

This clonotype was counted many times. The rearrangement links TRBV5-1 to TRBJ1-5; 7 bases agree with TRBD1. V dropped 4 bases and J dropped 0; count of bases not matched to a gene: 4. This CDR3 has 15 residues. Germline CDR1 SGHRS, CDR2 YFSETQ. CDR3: CASSPQGYSNQPQHF. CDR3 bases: TGCGCCAGCAGCCCACAGGGGTATAGCAATCAGCCCCAGCATTTT.

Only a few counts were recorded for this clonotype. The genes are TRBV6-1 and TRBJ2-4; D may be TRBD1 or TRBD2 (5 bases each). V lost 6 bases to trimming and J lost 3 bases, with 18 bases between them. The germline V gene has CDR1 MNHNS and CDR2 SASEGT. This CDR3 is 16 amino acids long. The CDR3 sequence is CASRLGGQVVKNIQYF. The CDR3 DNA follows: TGTGCCAGCAGACTTGGGGGTCAAGTCGTCAAAAACATTCAGTACTTC.

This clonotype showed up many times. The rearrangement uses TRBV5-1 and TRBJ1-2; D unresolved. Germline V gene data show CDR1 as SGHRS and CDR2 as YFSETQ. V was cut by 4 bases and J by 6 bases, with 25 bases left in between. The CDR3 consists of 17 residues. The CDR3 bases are TGCGCCAGCAGCCAAGGAATGGACTCAACTCAGGTGGATGGCTACACCTTC. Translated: CASSQGMDSTQVDGYTF.